This TCR beta chain appears in the sequencing data of a study of OX40 agonist ivuxolimab in advanced cancers. Study at large: The mean age was approximately 60 years, ranging from 23 to 79, with around four fifths of participants male. Whole-study results and caveats: The authors also found low normalized T-cell clonal expansion in some nonresponders. The specificity for antigen of the expanded peripheral T cells was not determined. Both CD4+ and CD8+ T cell populations in blood had undergone clonal expansion by week 6 at 0.1 to 3.0 mg/kg.

About this clone itself: Its cognate antigen is unknown.

The data were produced by immunoSEQ multiplex PCR, yet TCRdb's version contains in-frame clones alone and is incomplete. The sample shows more than 70,000 clones, about 85% of them seen only once. The V gene's germline CDR1 is SGHVS and CDR2 FNYEAQ. The CDR3 totals 13 residues. Trimming took 8 bases from V and 6 from J, leaving 15 bases between them. The origin of this receptor is an adult with an advanced solid tumor such as melanoma, head and neck, liver or kidney cancer. The source material was CD4+ or CD8+ T cells sorted from blood, sampled in a trial of the OX40 agonist ivuxolimab. This chain connects TRBV7-6 to TRBJ2-3; TRBD1 or TRBD2 may be the D gene (7 bases each). Here the CDR3 reads CASAGGEGDTQYF. DNA for the CDR3: TGTGCCAGCGCAGGGGGGGAGGGCGATACGCAGTATTTT.